One sample yielded the 12 T cell receptor beta chains listed below, sequenced in a study of OX40 agonist ivuxolimab in advanced cancers. Sequencing used immunoSEQ multiplex PCR; TCRdb keeps in-frame clones, though not all of them. This sample yields tens of thousands of clones, of which over 75% are seen a single time; 4.5% to 5.5% belongs to the top ten. The source was CD4+ or CD8+ T cells sorted from blood, collected in a trial of the OX40 agonist ivuxolimab. The receptor source for this set is an adult with an advanced solid tumor such as melanoma, head and neck, liver or kidney cancer.

The V and J genes are TRBV10-2 and TRBJ1-4; a possible D gene is TRBD1 (6 bases). The ends were cut back, 5 bases at V and 7 bases at J, with 17 bases in the middle. CDR1 is WSHSY and CDR2 is SAAADI in the germline V gene. The CDR3 extends over 15 amino acids. As DNA, the CDR3 is TGCGCCAGCAGTTACACCTGGGGGCGAGGTGAAAAACTGTTTTTT. Protein sequence: CASSYTWGRGEKLFF.

V and J are TRBV27 and TRBJ1-2, with 8 bases identical to TRBD1. V shed 3 bases, J shed 8 bases, and the junction held 5 bases outside the gene matches. Per the germline V gene, CDR1 is MNHEY and CDR2 is SMNVEV (reference sequence). CDR3 length: 13 amino acids. The CDR3 protein is CASSFSTGEGYTF. CDR3 sequence (DNA): TGTGCCAGCAGTTTTTCGACAGGGGAGGGCTACACCTTC.

The chain has TRBV27 and TRBJ2-1; D is ambiguous. Per the germline V gene, CDR1 is MNHEY and CDR2 is SMNVEV (reference sequence). There are 13 residues in the CDR3. The V and J ends lost 5 bases and 7 bases respectively, with 12 bases between them. The CDR3 region is CASSTPLGNEQFF. DNA of the CDR3: TGTGCCAGCAGTACGCCTCTTGGAAATGAGCAGTTCTTC.

This chain connects TRBV6-8 to TRBJ1-2, with 8 positions matching TRBD1. The trim removed 6 bases at V and 4 bases at J, leaving 4 bases unmatched. CDR1 and CDR2 from the germline V gene are MNHGY and SAAAGT. The CDR3 loop spans 13 amino acids. CDR3 in amino acids: CASSEDRVYGYTF. The CDR3 DNA sequence: TGTGCCAGCAGCGAGGACAGGGTCTATGGCTACACCTTC.

In nucleotides, the CDR3 is TGCGCCAGCAGCTTGAGGCCTACCAATGAGCAGTTCTTC. Protein product: CASSLRPTNEQFF. V gene TRBV5-1 combines with J gene TRBJ2-1; D is unclear. The CDR3 extends over 13 amino acids. Per the germline V gene, CDR1 is SGHRS and CDR2 is YFSETQ. Trimming pared 1 base from V and 6 bases from J, leaving 8 bases between.

J is TRBJ2-7 and V is TRBV5-1, with D possibly matching TRBD1 (5 bases). Looked up from germline, CDR1 is SGHRS and CDR2 is YFSETQ. V was cut by 3 bases and J by 5 bases, with 12 bases left in between. The CDR3 runs 13 residues. CDR3 DNA sequence: TGCGCCAGCAGCTCAAAACAGGTGGACGAGCAGTACTTC. This codes for CASSSKQVDEQYF.

The rearrangement joins TRBV5-1 to TRBJ2-7, with D perhaps TRBD1 or TRBD2 (6 bases each). Trimming cost V 3 bases and J 2 bases, with 15 bases left between them. This CDR3 has 15 residues. CDR1 is SGHRS and CDR2 is YFSETQ in the germline V gene. The CDR3 nucleotides are TGCGCCAGCAGCTCTCGGGGGCCCCCTACCTACGAGCAGTACTTC. Amino acid sequence: CASSSRGPPTYEQYF.

CDR3 protein: CAISNSEGLADEQYF. The CDR3 coding sequence is TGTGCCATCAGTAACTCGGAGGGTTTGGCCGACGAGCAGTACTTC. The chain links TRBV10-3 to TRBJ2-7; D might be TRBD2 (6 bases). Germline-derived CDR1 and CDR2 are ENHRY and SYGVKD. This CDR3 comprises 15 residues. Trimming cost V 5 bases and J 5 bases, with 19 bases left between them.

J is TRBJ2-3 and V is TRBV7-9; 9 positions match TRBD1. This CDR3 has 14 amino acids. The trim removed 3 bases at V and 4 bases at J, leaving 2 bases unmatched. Germline-derived CDR1 and CDR2 are SEHNR and FQNEAQ (reference sequence). The CDR3 region has the DNA TGTGCCAGCAGCTTCCGACAGGGGGCAGATACGCAGTATTTT. Protein sequence: CASSFRQGADTQYF.

The chain combines TRBV5-1 with TRBJ2-7; D gene unclear. Germline values: CDR1 SGHRS, CDR2 YFSETQ. Between the trimmed V and J ends, which lost 0 bases and 0 bases, there was a span of 4 bases. The CDR3 has 13 amino acids. The CDR3 nucleotides read TGCGCCAGCAGCTTGGCAGGCTCCTACGAGCAGTACTTC. Protein: CASSLAGSYEQYF.

The CDR3 loop reads CASSFTQGNSYEQYF. Here the CDR3 DNA reads TGTGCCAGCAGTTTTACGCAGGGAAACTCCTACGAGCAGTACTTC. This chain links TRBV27 with TRBJ2-7; tentatively, D is TRBD1 (5 bases). The germline V gene encodes CDR1 MNHEY and CDR2 SMNVEV (reference sequence). The V end was cut by 3 bases, the J end by 0 bases, with 12 bases between. The length of the CDR3 is 15 residues.

The chain joins TRBV18 to TRBJ2-2; D ambiguous. V was shortened by 2 bases and J by 4 bases, with 8 bases between the two germline ends. The length of the CDR3 is 14 residues. Germline CDR1 reads KGHSH; CDR2 reads LQKENI. The CDR3 region is CASSPRDITGELFF. In DNA form, the CDR3 reads TGTGCCAGCTCACCAAGAGACATCACCGGGGAGCTGTTTTTT.